This TCR beta chain originates from a study of cytomegalovirus exposure and HLA in healthy donors. Study conclusions and caveats: A few CMV-associated chains were confirmed in vitro to be specific for CMV antigens. The finding came from a later analysis; first-cohort TCR clusters tended to co-occur in the roughly 120 validation repertoires.

Some clones are missing from TCRdb's copy, which holds only in-frame ones; the method was immunoSEQ multiplex PCR. The sample contains under 250,000 clones, about 83% of which appear only once. V gave up 4 bases and J gave up 7 bases, with 17 bases separating them. Per the germline V gene, CDR1 is SNHLY and CDR2 is FYNNEI. This CDR3 has 15 amino acids. A note on this clone: The antigen is undetermined.

This chain uses TRBV2 with TRBJ2-1; a possible D gene is TRBD2 (5 bases). Material for sequencing was PBMCs. The TCR originated in a man aged 18 to 30 in good health and CMV-seronegative. CDR3 in amino acids: CASSVSAGGANEQFF. CDR3 DNA sequence: TGTGCCAGCAGTGTCAGTGCGGGCGGCGCAAATGAGCAGTTCTTC.